What follows is one T cell receptor (beta chain) and its context. A single record per CDR3 protein comes from TCRdb applying MiXCR to the reads. The sample contains about 180,000 distinct CDR3 sequences, approximately 17% of which appear only once. The sample originates from a study of T cell repertoires in cytomegalovirus infection. CDR3 length equals 15 residues. The germline CDR1 and CDR2 sequences are SEHNR and FQNEAQ (reference sequence). V lost 4 bases and J lost 1; bases outside the gene matches: 7. The V gene is TRBV7-9, the J gene TRBJ2-7; 7 nucleotides agree with TRBD1. The sequence was obtained from a human donor in good health (CMV status not recorded). Some clones in this sample may be carry-over from other donors' samples. The specimen sequenced was CD8+ T cells from PBMCs. CDR3 region: CASSSPNRGSYEQYF. Here the CDR3 DNA reads TGTGCCAGCAGCTCACCAAACAGGGGTTCCTACGAGCAGTACTTC.